Presented here are 26 T cell receptor beta chains from one specimen sequenced in a study of T cells expressing NK-cell markers. TCRdb reprocessed the 5' RACE reads, with one entry per CDR3 protein and no DNA. The listing records some 450,000 distinct CDR3 sequences. Sequencing was carried out using blood T cells: a sorted CD56 or NKG2C T cell subset, CD4+ or CD8+ T cells, or bulk PBMC T cells (not recorded which). These receptors were taken from a woman aged 18 to 69 in good health.

The chain employs TRBV28 and TRBJ2-7. CDR1 and CDR2 (germline): MDHEN, SYDVKM. This CDR3 comprises 15 residues. The CDR3 reads CASSLTQVQAYEQYF.

The chain combines TRBV29-1 with TRBJ2-3. Germline values: CDR1 SQVTM, CDR2 ANQGSEA. There are 12 residues in the CDR3. The CDR3 here is CSVEAGTDTQYF.

The chain combines TRBV12-3 or TRBV12-4 with TRBJ2-3; the TRBD1 assignment by TCRdb is unverifiable without DNA. CDR3 length equals 15 residues. The CDR3 loop reads CASKFRLRGEDTQYF.

The chain links TRBV5-6 to TRBJ1-5; TCRdb lists TRBD1, though no DNA is available to test this call. Looked up from germline, CDR1 is SGHDT and CDR2 is YYEEEE. This CDR3 contains 14 residues. The CDR3 loop reads CASSLAAGMGPQHF.

The V call is TRBV6-1, the J call TRBJ2-3; the TCRdb call, TRBD2, lacks DNA for checking. This CDR3 has 14 residues. In germline, CDR1 is MNHNS, CDR2 SASEGT. CDR3 amino acids: CASSQRGSTDTQYF.

This chain connects TRBV20-1 to TRBJ2-3; TCRdb calls TRBD1, which cannot be checked without DNA. The CDR3 length is 14 residues. Germline V gives CDR1 DFQATT, CDR2 SNEGSKA (reference sequence). The CDR3 reads CSAYGASVADTQYF.

The chain combines TRBV4-1 with TRBJ2-1; TCRdb calls TRBD1, which cannot be checked without DNA. From germline, CDR1 is MGHRA and CDR2 YSYEKL. The CDR3 extends over 15 amino acids. This chain's CDR3 is CASSQELRGATEQFF.

The chain is built from TRBV4-3 and TRBJ2-3; without DNA, the TCRdb call of TRBD2 cannot be checked. This CDR3 comprises 15 residues. Per germline, CDR1 LGHNA and CDR2 YSLEER. The CDR3 spells CASSQGWGGGDTQYF.

The chain recombines TRBV7-9 with TRBJ1-2. The CDR3 contains 12 residues. Germline V gives CDR1 SEHNR, CDR2 FQNEAQ (reference sequence). The CDR3 here is CASRSGGYGYTF.

CDR3 protein: CASSSGIAGSTGELFF. The chain has TRBV5-4 and TRBJ2-2; TCRdb designates TRBD2, a call that cannot be tested without DNA. The CDR3 totals 16 residues. Germline-derived CDR1 and CDR2 are SGHNT and YYREEE (reference sequence).

The chain links TRBV27 to TRBJ1-2. The CDR3 contains 14 residues. Germline loops: CDR1 MNHEY, CDR2 SMNVEV (reference sequence). The CDR3 protein is CASSALGANYGYTF.

The chain couples TRBV20-1 to TRBJ1-5; TCRdb's D gene call, TRBD1, goes unchecked for lack of DNA. CDR3 length: 15 residues. From germline, CDR1 is DFQATT and CDR2 SNEGSKA (reference sequence). CDR3 in amino acids: CSARSSQGRNQPQHF.

The rearrangement joins TRBV29-1 to TRBJ2-7; the TCRdb D gene call, TRBD1, has no DNA to confirm it. The germline CDR1 and CDR2 sequences are SQVTM and ANQGSEA. The CDR3 extends over 14 amino acids. The CDR3 sequence: CSAQGQGVSYEQYF.

This sequence joins TRBV4-3 and TRBJ1-3; TCRdb lists TRBD1, though no DNA is available to test this call. The CDR3 contains 14 residues. Germline V gene data show CDR1 as LGHNA and CDR2 as YSLEER. CDR3 region: CASSQRQGRNTIYF.

This sequence joins TRBV5-1 and TRBJ2-5; TCRdb's D call of TRBD1 is untestable without DNA. Germline CDR1 reads SGHRS; CDR2 reads YFSETQ. This CDR3 has 14 amino acids. CDR3 protein: CASSSTGVQETQYF.

The chain couples TRBV4-3 to TRBJ1-1; the TCRdb D gene call, TRBD1, has no DNA to confirm it. The germline CDR1 and CDR2 sequences are LGHNA and YSLEER. The CDR3 totals 15 residues. CDR3: CASSQDAGGNTEAFF.

V gene TRBV19 combines with J gene TRBJ2-5; TCRdb indicates TRBD2, and absent DNA this call remains unverified. The CDR3 sequence is 13 residues long. Germline CDR1 and CDR2: LNHDA and SQIVND (reference sequence). The chain's CDR3 is CATGAGGLGTQYF.

The V call is TRBV12-3 or TRBV12-4, the J call TRBJ2-5; TCRdb reports TRBD2, a call that lacks DNA to check it against. This CDR3 contains 16 residues. CDR3 loop: CASSLFGMTRGQTQYF.

The chain couples TRBV5-1 to TRBJ2-1; TCRdb picks TRBD1, but there is no DNA to check that call. This CDR3 contains 15 residues. The germline gives CDR1 SGHRS, CDR2 YFSETQ. CDR3: CASSRKNGAEGEQFF.

The chain carries TRBV4-1 and TRBJ2-1; the D call from TCRdb, TRBD1, cannot be confirmed without DNA. This CDR3 region has 14 residues. Germline V gene lookup returns CDR1 MGHRA and CDR2 YSYEKL. CDR3 in amino acids: CASSHVRVYNEQFF.

The chain employs TRBV5-1 and TRBJ2-1; as DNA is missing, the TRBD2 call by TCRdb cannot be tested. Germline V gives CDR1 SGHRS, CDR2 YFSETQ. The CDR3 covers 18 residues. This chain's CDR3 is CASSNPAFAGGTYNEQFF. The full variable domain, with the rest looked up from reference TRBV5-1 and TRBJ2-1, is KAGVTQTPRYLIKTRGQQVTLSCSPISGHRSVSWYQQTPGQGLQFLFEYFSETQRNKGNFPGRFSGRQFSNSRSEMNVSTLELGDSALYLCASSNPAFAGGTYNEQFFGPGTRLTVL.

The chain employs TRBV12-3 or TRBV12-4 and TRBJ1-5; checking the TCRdb D call of TRBD1 is not possible without DNA. The CDR3 consists of 14 residues. The CDR3 region is CASTKWGPGQPQHF.

V and J are TRBV10-3 and TRBJ2-3; with no DNA, the TCRdb D assignment of TRBD1 cannot be verified. This CDR3 has 15 residues. The germline gives CDR1 ENHRY, CDR2 SYGVKD. Here the CDR3 reads CAIGPGTGGADTQYF.

The J gene is TRBJ2-1, the V gene TRBV19; TCRdb gives TRBD2 as the D gene, but with no DNA this cannot be confirmed. Germline-derived CDR1 and CDR2 are LNHDA and SQIVND (reference sequence). This CDR3 has 16 residues. CDR3 region: CASSIWGAGGYNEQFF.

The rearrangement joins TRBV19 to TRBJ2-5; the TRBD2 assignment by TCRdb is unverifiable without DNA. This CDR3 contains 12 residues. Germline CDR1 and CDR2: LNHDA and SQIVND (reference sequence). The CDR3 spells CASGPTFETQYF.

V gene TRBV30 combines with J gene TRBJ2-3; no DNA is available, so the TRBD2 call from TCRdb remains unchecked. Germline-derived CDR1 and CDR2 are GTSNPN and SVGIG (reference sequence). This CDR3 comprises 15 residues. The CDR3 sequence is CAWIPSGSTFNTQYF.